This T cell receptor beta chain derives from a study of T cells in Graves' hyperthyroidism and ophthalmopathy. This clonotype appeared a few times. J lost 5 bases, V lost 3 bases, and 5 bases had no gene match. The CDR3 contains 14 residues. Germline lookup yields CDR1 MDHEN and CDR2 SYDVKM. Authors of the study amplified TCR beta CDR3 regions from RNA transcripts. An initial round of RT-PCR targeting the TCR CDR3 relied on the HTBI primer set. Via MiXCR, TCRdb re-called the multiplex PCR reads, giving one row per CDR3 protein. Of about 680,000 distinct CDR3 sequences in the sample, roughly a third were seen once. Calling Graves' hyperthyroidism stable meant ophthalmopathy did not progress within 18 months. Exclusion of a patient resulted from uncontrolled infection, other autoimmune disease, pregnancy or lactation.

Sequenced: blood. The sequence came from a woman in her 40s with Graves' hyperthyroidism. V usage is TRBV28 and J usage is TRBJ1-2, with 8 bases that match TRBD1. In DNA, the CDR3 is TGTGCCAGCAGTTTCCCCGGGACAGGTTATGGCTACACCTTC. This translates into CASSFPGTGYGYTF.